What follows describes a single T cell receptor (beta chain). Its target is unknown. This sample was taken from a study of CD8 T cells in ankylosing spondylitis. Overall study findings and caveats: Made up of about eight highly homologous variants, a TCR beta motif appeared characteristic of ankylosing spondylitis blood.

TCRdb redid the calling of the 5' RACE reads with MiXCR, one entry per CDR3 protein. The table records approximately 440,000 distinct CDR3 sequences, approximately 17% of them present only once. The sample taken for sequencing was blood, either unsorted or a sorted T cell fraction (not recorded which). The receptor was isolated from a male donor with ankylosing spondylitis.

CDR3 region: CSARGQGRVPNEKLFF. The CDR3 DNA sequence: TGCAGTGCTAGAGGACAGGGTAGGGTCCCTAATGAAAAACTGTTTTTT. This chain joins TRBV20-1 and TRBJ1-4, with 7 nucleotides matching TRBD1. In germline, CDR1 is DFQATT, CDR2 SNEGSKA (reference sequence). The CDR3 is 16 amino acids. Germline trimming cut 1 base from V and 3 bases from J; bases unmatched to any gene: 8.